These T cell receptor beta chains were read from a single sample in a study of blood T cells in healthy people across ages. From the 5' RACE reads, TCRdb called clonotypes with MiXCR, one entry per CDR3 protein. The table lists some 700,000 distinct CDR3 sequences, roughly 20% of them singletons. Sequenced sample: blood. The receptors shown here come from a man between 70 and 80 years old in good health. Both conserved end residues are part of each CDR3. D genes are given only for firm matches. Expanded clones get a size class; other rows say once, few or many, or leave the size out.

v_call: TRBV20-1; j_call: TRBJ2-7; clone_size: .; d_call: TRBD1; cdr3_aa: CSARGLMQGQQGELYF; cdr3_nt: TGCAGTGCTAGGGGATTAATGCAGGGACAGCAGGGCGAGCTGTACTTC
v_call: TRBV18; j_call: TRBJ1-2; clone_size: .; d_call: .; cdr3_aa: CASSPGGGGGGYTF; cdr3_nt: TGTGCCAGCTCACCAGGAGGGGGTGGAGGTGGCTACACCTTC
v_call: TRBV20-1; j_call: TRBJ1-2; clone_size: few; d_call: TRBD1; cdr3_aa: CSAPPDRETAGYTF; cdr3_nt: TGCAGTGCCCCCCCGGACAGGGAAACTGCTGGCTACACCTTC
v_call: TRBV3-1; j_call: TRBJ2-5; clone_size: few; d_call: .; cdr3_aa: CASSQGVNSETQYF; cdr3_nt: TGTGCCAGCAGCCAAGGAGTCAATTCAGAGACCCAGTACTTC
v_call: TRBV29-1; j_call: TRBJ2-2; clone_size: .; d_call: TRBD2; cdr3_aa: CSVESVQRDSTGELFF; cdr3_nt: TGCAGCGTTGAATCTGTCCAGCGGGATAGCACCGGGGAGCTGTTTTTT
v_call: TRBV5-1; j_call: TRBJ1-1; clone_size: many; d_call: .; cdr3_aa: CASSLDGARDTEAFF; cdr3_nt: TGCGCCAGCAGCTTGGACGGGGCGAGAGACACTGAAGCTTTCTTT
v_call: TRBV7-9; j_call: TRBJ1-1; clone_size: few; d_call: .; cdr3_aa: CASSLGSFVNTEAFF; cdr3_nt: TGTGCCAGCAGCTTAGGGAGTTTTGTGAACACTGAAGCTTTCTTT
v_call: TRBV5-1; j_call: TRBJ2-3; clone_size: .; d_call: .; cdr3_aa: CASRLRGEWVDTQYF; cdr3_nt: TGCGCCAGCAGACTCCGCGGGGAGTGGGTAGATACGCAGTATTTT
v_call: TRBV20-1; j_call: TRBJ2-7; clone_size: .; d_call: .; cdr3_aa: CSASPPAGAYEQYF; cdr3_nt: TGCAGTGCTAGCCCTCCCGCGGGCGCCTACGAGCAGTACTTC
v_call: TRBV29-1; j_call: TRBJ1-1; clone_size: .; d_call: .; cdr3_aa: CSALMGGNTEAFF; cdr3_nt: TGCAGCGCTCTAATGGGGGGTAACACTGAAGCTTTCTTT
v_call: TRBV5-5; j_call: TRBJ2-7; clone_size: few; d_call: .; cdr3_aa: CASQDGISSSYEQYF; cdr3_nt: TGTGCCAGCCAGGATGGTATCTCTAGCTCCTACGAGCAGTACTTC
v_call: TRBV29-1; j_call: TRBJ2-7; clone_size: .; d_call: .; cdr3_aa: CSVGRQALGSYEQYF; cdr3_nt: TGCAGCGTTGGTAGGCAGGCACTGGGCTCCTACGAGCAGTACTTC
v_call: TRBV7-2; j_call: TRBJ2-2; clone_size: few; d_call: TRBD2; cdr3_aa: CASSARTSGNTGELFF; cdr3_nt: TGTGCCAGCAGCGCAAGGACTAGCGGCAACACCGGGGAGCTGTTTTTT
v_call: TRBV4-1; j_call: TRBJ2-1; clone_size: .; d_call: TRBD2; cdr3_aa: CASSQGLAGGPHEQFF; cdr3_nt: TGCGCCAGCAGCCAGGGACTAGCGGGGGGGCCCCATGAGCAGTTCTTC
v_call: TRBV6-5; j_call: TRBJ2-5; clone_size: few; d_call: .; cdr3_aa: CASRVARQETQYF; cdr3_nt: TGTGCCAGCAGGGTAGCCAGACAAGAGACCCAGTACTTC
v_call: TRBV3-1; j_call: TRBJ1-3; clone_size: few; d_call: TRBD1; cdr3_aa: CASSPNEGAGGNTIYF; cdr3_nt: TGTGCCAGCAGCCCGAACGAGGGGGCAGGAGGAAACACCATATATTTT
v_call: TRBV5-1; j_call: TRBJ2-1; clone_size: few; d_call: TRBD1; cdr3_aa: CASSSRDSNTGEQFF; cdr3_nt: TGCGCCAGCAGCAGCAGGGACAGCAATACGGGTGAGCAGTTCTTC
v_call: TRBV6-1; j_call: TRBJ2-7; clone_size: .; d_call: .; cdr3_aa: CASSEVDGFYEQYF; cdr3_nt: TGTGCCAGCAGTGAAGTGGATGGTTTCTACGAGCAGTACTTC
v_call: TRBV18; j_call: TRBJ1-1; clone_size: few; d_call: .; cdr3_aa: CASSPYGQTEAFF; cdr3_nt: TGTGCCAGCTCACCATACGGACAGACTGAAGCTTTCTTT
v_call: TRBV5-1; j_call: TRBJ1-2; clone_size: few; d_call: .; cdr3_aa: CASRLRPMGIQGYTF; cdr3_nt: TGCGCCAGCAGGCTTAGACCTATGGGGATTCAGGGCTACACCTTC
v_call: TRBV20-1; j_call: TRBJ2-7; clone_size: .; d_call: .; cdr3_aa: CSAEGTTPYEQYF; cdr3_nt: TGCAGTGCGGAAGGGACAACCCCCTACGAGCAGTACTTC
v_call: TRBV20-1; j_call: TRBJ2-3; clone_size: .; d_call: .; cdr3_aa: CSASPRLGVDTQYF; cdr3_nt: TGCAGTGCTAGTCCGAGACTAGGAGTTGATACGCAGTATTTT
v_call: TRBV11-3; j_call: TRBJ2-5; clone_size: few; d_call: TRBD1; cdr3_aa: CASSRGQERTQYF; cdr3_nt: TGTGCCAGCAGCCGCGGACAGGAAAGGACCCAGTACTTC
v_call: TRBV20-1; j_call: TRBJ2-2; clone_size: .; d_call: .; cdr3_aa: CSARDFGGANTNTGELFF; cdr3_nt: TGCAGTGCTAGAGATTTCGGCGGGGCCAATACGAACACCGGGGAGCTGTTTTTT
v_call: TRBV29-1; j_call: TRBJ1-2; clone_size: many; d_call: .; cdr3_aa: CSVEDQTF; cdr3_nt: TGCAGCGTTGAAGACCAGACCTTC
v_call: TRBV12-3/TRBV12-4; j_call: TRBJ2-5; clone_size: .; d_call: TRBD1; cdr3_aa: CASSFTGGLETQYF; cdr3_nt: TGTGCCAGCAGTTTTACAGGGGGGTTGGAGACCCAGTACTTC
v_call: TRBV12-3/TRBV12-4; j_call: TRBJ2-3; clone_size: few; d_call: .; cdr3_aa: CASSLPGPDTQYF; cdr3_nt: TGTGCCAGCAGTTTACCAGGACCAGATACGCAGTATTTT
v_call: TRBV6-5; j_call: TRBJ2-3; clone_size: .; d_call: .; cdr3_aa: CASSYTAGSTDTQYF; cdr3_nt: TGTGCCAGCAGTTACACCGCAGGGAGCACAGATACGCAGTATTTT
v_call: TRBV5-1; j_call: TRBJ2-3; clone_size: few; d_call: TRBD2; cdr3_aa: CASSQTPSGSRTDTQYF; cdr3_nt: TGCGCCAGCAGCCAGACCCCTAGCGGGAGCAGGACAGATACGCAGTATTTT
v_call: TRBV7-6; j_call: TRBJ1-1; clone_size: few; d_call: .; cdr3_aa: CASSGISGMNTEAFF; cdr3_nt: TGTGCCAGCAGCGGTATTTCGGGTATGAACACTGAAGCTTTCTTT
v_call: TRBV5-1; j_call: TRBJ2-6; clone_size: few; d_call: TRBD1; cdr3_aa: CASSLKTGTDNYVLTF; cdr3_nt: TGCGCCAGCAGCTTGAAAACCGGGACAGATAACTACGTCCTGACTTTC
v_call: TRBV11-2; j_call: TRBJ2-1; clone_size: few; d_call: TRBD2; cdr3_aa: CASSLRWTSGVGSYNEQFF; cdr3_nt: TGTGCCAGCAGTCTTAGGTGGACTAGCGGGGTGGGGTCCTACAATGAGCAGTTCTTC
v_call: TRBV12-3/TRBV12-4; j_call: TRBJ1-2; clone_size: few; d_call: .; cdr3_aa: CASSVLVNYGYTF; cdr3_nt: TGTGCCAGCAGTGTACTGGTAAACTATGGCTACACCTTC
v_call: TRBV5-1; j_call: TRBJ1-5; clone_size: few; d_call: .; cdr3_aa: CASSLDMNQPQHF; cdr3_nt: TGCGCCAGCAGCTTGGATATGAATCAGCCCCAGCATTTT
v_call: TRBV12-3/TRBV12-4; j_call: TRBJ2-4; clone_size: .; d_call: TRBD1; cdr3_aa: CASSRTGSTTQYF; cdr3_nt: TGTGCCAGCAGTCGGACAGGGTCAACCACTCAGTACTTC
v_call: TRBV20-1; j_call: TRBJ2-2; clone_size: .; d_call: TRBD1; cdr3_aa: CSASPIRRGPEAGELFF; cdr3_nt: TGCAGTGCTAGCCCTATCCGCAGGGGGCCTGAGGCCGGGGAGCTGTTTTTT
v_call: TRBV5-6; j_call: TRBJ1-1; clone_size: .; d_call: .; cdr3_aa: CASGGGLNTEAFF; cdr3_nt: TGTGCCAGCGGGGGGGGGTTGAACACTGAAGCTTTCTTT
v_call: TRBV4-2; j_call: TRBJ1-2; clone_size: .; d_call: TRBD1; cdr3_aa: CASSQDFLGQGRSYGNTF; cdr3_nt: TGTGCCAGCAGCCAAGATTTTCTGGGACAGGGGAGGAGCTATGGCAACACCTTC
v_call: TRBV7-6; j_call: TRBJ1-3; clone_size: .; d_call: TRBD1; cdr3_aa: CASSLRQGRTPSGNTIYF; cdr3_nt: TGTGCCAGCAGCTTGAGACAGGGCAGGACACCTTCTGGAAACACCATATATTTT
v_call: TRBV4-3; j_call: TRBJ2-4; clone_size: few; d_call: .; cdr3_aa: CASSQSRLNIQYF; cdr3_nt: TGCGCCAGCAGCCAAAGTAGACTTAACATTCAGTACTTC
v_call: TRBV5-1; j_call: TRBJ2-2; clone_size: few; d_call: TRBD1; cdr3_aa: CASRSGTGSDTGELFF; cdr3_nt: TGCGCCAGCAGGTCCGGGACAGGGAGTGATACCGGGGAGCTGTTTTTT
v_call: TRBV12-3/TRBV12-4; j_call: TRBJ2-3; clone_size: .; d_call: TRBD1; cdr3_aa: CASSLYKGIRDRGTDTQYF; cdr3_nt: TGTGCCAGCAGTTTATATAAAGGGATCCGGGACAGGGGCACAGATACGCAGTATTTT
v_call: TRBV19; j_call: TRBJ1-3; clone_size: .; d_call: .; cdr3_aa: CASTPQSGSSGNTIYF; cdr3_nt: TGTGCCAGTACCCCCCAGTCGGGCAGCTCTGGAAACACCATATATTTT
v_call: TRBV7-3; j_call: TRBJ2-6; clone_size: few; d_call: TRBD1; cdr3_aa: CASSSTGNGANVLTF; cdr3_nt: TGTGCCAGCAGCTCGACAGGGAATGGGGCCAACGTCCTGACTTTC
v_call: TRBV5-1; j_call: TRBJ1-1; clone_size: .; d_call: .; cdr3_aa: CASSSEGATEAFF; cdr3_nt: TGCGCCAGCAGCTCGGAGGGAGCGACTGAAGCTTTCTTT
v_call: TRBV7-3; j_call: TRBJ2-1; clone_size: few; d_call: .; cdr3_aa: CASSLSPSNNEQFF; cdr3_nt: TGTGCCAGCAGCTTATCCCCCTCAAACAATGAGCAGTTCTTC
v_call: TRBV10-2; j_call: TRBJ2-1; clone_size: few; d_call: TRBD2; cdr3_aa: CASSLEGSGAYEQFF; cdr3_nt: TGCGCCAGCAGCCTGGAAGGTAGCGGGGCCTATGAGCAGTTCTTC
v_call: TRBV7-8; j_call: TRBJ2-1; clone_size: .; d_call: .; cdr3_aa: CASSFSQGGSYNEQFF; cdr3_nt: TGTGCCAGCAGCTTTTCCCAGGGTGGTTCCTACAATGAGCAGTTCTTC
v_call: TRBV19; j_call: TRBJ1-2; clone_size: few; d_call: .; cdr3_aa: CASSSSGLGYGYTF; cdr3_nt: TGTGCCAGTAGTAGTTCCGGACTGGGCTATGGCTACACCTTC
v_call: TRBV7-8; j_call: TRBJ1-2; clone_size: many; d_call: .; cdr3_aa: CASSSRGRSYGYTF; cdr3_nt: TGTGCCAGCAGCTCGAGAGGCCGGAGCTATGGCTACACCTTC
v_call: TRBV7-2; j_call: TRBJ2-2; clone_size: few; d_call: .; cdr3_aa: CASSSGTAGIGELFF; cdr3_nt: TGTGCCAGCAGCTCCGGGACCGCGGGGATCGGGGAGCTGTTTTTT
v_call: TRBV11-2; j_call: TRBJ2-1; clone_size: .; d_call: .; cdr3_aa: CASSLPGLPSNEQFF; cdr3_nt: TGTGCCAGCAGCCTCCCGGGACTCCCGTCCAATGAGCAGTTCTTC
v_call: TRBV7-2; j_call: TRBJ2-3; clone_size: .; d_call: .; cdr3_aa: CASTPGGYTDTQYF; cdr3_nt: TGTGCCAGCACCCCAGGGGGGTACACAGATACGCAGTATTTT
v_call: TRBV12-3/TRBV12-4; j_call: TRBJ2-3; clone_size: few; d_call: TRBD2; cdr3_aa: CASSLTSGGFRGTDTQYF; cdr3_nt: TGTGCCAGCAGTTTAACTAGCGGGGGATTCCGCGGCACAGATACGCAGTATTTT
v_call: TRBV29-1; j_call: TRBJ1-1; clone_size: few; d_call: TRBD1; cdr3_aa: CRTGTGATEAFF; cdr3_nt: TGCAGGACCGGGACAGGGGCAACTGAAGCTTTCTTT